This TCR beta chain comes out of a study of shared clonotypes between healthy human individuals. Study-level information: Contributing individuals were a couple of females and a few males aged 18 to 49. Per donor, CD8 memory used one plate, CD8 naive used two, CD4 memory used three and CD4 naive used three. General study points: Some naive CD4 clonotypes, about 5.5%, turned up in common across four donors.

Naive CD45RA+ and memory CD45RA-negative subsets were split from CD4+ cells. TCRdb's table, derived via immunoSEQ multiplex PCR, lists solely in-frame clones and lacks some. The sample has around 2.5 million clones, over 85% seen once; the top ten hold roughly 0.39%. A note on this clone: Its antigen is unidentified.

Trimming pared 4 bases from V and 10 bases from J, leaving 16 bases between. The CDR3 has 14 residues. CDR1 is MGHRA and CDR2 is YSYEKL in the germline V gene. The chain couples TRBV4-1 to TRBJ1-4; maybe TRBD1 (6 bases). Sequencing was done on a sample of naive CD4+ T cells from PBMCs. Subset meaning: CD45RA+ positively selected. The origin of this receptor is a man younger than 35 in good health. Some clones in this sample may be carry-over from other donors' samples. CDR3 in amino acids: CASSPQGFLGKLFF. In nucleotides, the CDR3 is TGCGCCAGCAGCCCACAGGGATTTTTAGGAAAACTGTTTTTT.